This T cell receptor (beta chain) appears in the sequencing data of a study of T cell responses to AZD1222 COVID-19 vaccine. Notes on the study in general: Clonal diversity was possibly underestimated, and white British individuals and females predominated among donors. At 160-218 and 743-854, vaccine-associated CD4 TCRs were dominant, and they spanned spike.

Data came from immunoSEQ multiplex PCR; TCRdb stores just in-frame clones and leaves some out. Of about 44,000 clones in the sample, nearly 85% were seen once. Germline values: CDR1 LNHDA, CDR2 SQIVND (reference sequence). The junction had 9 bases not matched to a gene; V was cut back by 5 bases and J by 2 bases. CDR3 length equals 16 residues. As concerns this clone: Its antigen is unknown.

The sequenced sample was peripheral blood, obtained on day 0 of AZD1222 vaccination. The source is an adult in good health. This sequence joins TRBV19 and TRBJ1-2; the match to TRBD1 covers 9 bases. The CDR3 region is CASSPHGGQGNYGYTF. The DNA of the CDR3 is TGTGCCAGTAGTCCCCACGGAGGACAGGGGAACTATGGCTACACCTTC.